A selection of T cell receptor beta chains follows, all from one sample in a study of cytomegalovirus exposure and HLA in healthy donors. Clones were read by immunoSEQ multiplex PCR, and TCRdb kept only the in-frame ones, dropping some. The sample consists of about 120,000 clones, 15% of them appearing once. The sample comprised PBMCs. These receptors all stem from a woman younger than 35 in good health and CMV-seronegative. Each CDR3 is given with its conserved first and last residue. The order of the fields is J gene, D gene, V gene, clone size, CDR3 protein, CDR3 DNA. The D gene is left open where the match is weak. Where a row states a size, it is once, few, many or the class of an expanded clone; other rows omit it.

j_call: TRBJ1-1
d_call: TRBD1
v_call: TRBV28
clone_size: .
cdr3_aa: CASSILGTGNTEAFF
cdr3_nt: TGTGCCAGCAGTATCCTCGGGACAGGTAACACTGAAGCTTTCTTT

j_call: TRBJ1-4
d_call: .
v_call: TRBV7-7
clone_size: .
cdr3_aa: CASSLGTSPNEKLFF
cdr3_nt: TGTGCCAGCAGCCTCGGGACATCACCTAATGAAAAACTGTTTTTT

j_call: TRBJ1-4
d_call: .
v_call: TRBV4-1
clone_size: few
cdr3_aa: CASSQPSQGRNEKLFF
cdr3_nt: TGCGCCAGCAGCCAACCCTCACAGGGAAGGAATGAAAAACTGTTTTTT

j_call: TRBJ1-5
d_call: TRBD1
v_call: TRBV5-1
clone_size: .
cdr3_aa: CASIRGVDQGQGVRRNQPQHF
cdr3_nt: TGCGCCAGCATCCGGGGGGTAGATCAGGGACAGGGGGTCAGGCGCAATCAGCCCCAGCATTTT

j_call: TRBJ2-7
d_call: .
v_call: TRBV29-1
clone_size: few
cdr3_aa: CSVAAGNYKQYF
cdr3_nt: TGCAGCGTTGCGGCAGGGAACTACAAGCAGTACTTC

j_call: TRBJ2-1
d_call: .
v_call: TRBV10-1
clone_size: .
cdr3_aa: CASSEVKLAPNEQFF
cdr3_nt: TGCGCCAGCAGTGAGGTCAAACTAGCACCCAATGAGCAGTTCTTC

j_call: TRBJ1-1
d_call: .
v_call: TRBV29-1
clone_size: .
cdr3_aa: CSVVGTDHNTEAFF
cdr3_nt: TGCAGCGTTGTCGGCACAGATCACAACACTGAAGCTTTCTTT

j_call: TRBJ1-1
d_call: .
v_call: TRBV11-1
clone_size: .
cdr3_aa: CASSFRTRSEAFF
cdr3_nt: TGTGCCAGCAGCTTTAGGACTCGATCAGAAGCTTTCTTT

j_call: TRBJ1-1
d_call: TRBD1
v_call: TRBV5-4
clone_size: .
cdr3_aa: CASSLGQGAMDTEAFF
cdr3_nt: TGTGCCAGCAGCTTGGGGCAGGGGGCTATGGACACTGAAGCTTTCTTT

j_call: TRBJ2-7
d_call: .
v_call: TRBV4-3
clone_size: .
cdr3_aa: CASSQIGTRVEQYF
cdr3_nt: TGCGCCAGCAGCCAAATTGGGACTCGGGTCGAGCAGTACTTC

j_call: TRBJ2-5
d_call: .
v_call: TRBV19
clone_size: .
cdr3_aa: CASSTHRGSETQYF
cdr3_nt: TGTGCCAGTAGTACCCACCGGGGTTCGGAGACCCAGTACTTC

j_call: TRBJ1-5
d_call: .
v_call: TRBV6-1
clone_size: .
cdr3_aa: CASSEAGGYSNQPQHF
cdr3_nt: TGTGCCAGCAGTGAAGCGGGCGGGTATAGCAATCAGCCCCAGCATTTT

j_call: TRBJ1-2
d_call: .
v_call: TRBV28
clone_size: few
cdr3_aa: CASSFESYGYTF
cdr3_nt: TGTGCCAGCAGTTTCGAGTCCTATGGCTACACCTTC

j_call: TRBJ1-5
d_call: .
v_call: TRBV28
clone_size: few
cdr3_aa: CASSLVGQPQHF
cdr3_nt: TGTGCCAGCAGTTTAGTCGGTCAGCCCCAGCATTTT

j_call: TRBJ2-5
d_call: .
v_call: TRBV19
clone_size: .
cdr3_aa: CASNVQVRYF
cdr3_nt: TGTGCCAGTAACGTACAGGTTCGGTACTTC

j_call: TRBJ2-7
d_call: TRBD1
v_call: TRBV9
clone_size: few
cdr3_aa: CASSVGDRGLEQYF
cdr3_nt: TGTGCCAGCAGCGTCGGGGACAGGGGGCTCGAGCAGTACTTC

j_call: TRBJ2-1
d_call: .
v_call: TRBV9
clone_size: few
cdr3_aa: CASSVGTPGEQFF
cdr3_nt: TGTGCCAGCAGCGTAGGAACCCCCGGTGAGCAGTTCTTC

j_call: TRBJ2-5
d_call: .
v_call: TRBV11-2
clone_size: few
cdr3_aa: CASSLDAETQYF
cdr3_nt: TGTGCCAGCAGCTTAGATGCGGAGACCCAGTACTTC

j_call: TRBJ2-7
d_call: TRBD2
v_call: TRBV5-4
clone_size: .
cdr3_aa: CASSTGTNYEQYF
cdr3_nt: TGTGCCAGCAGCACCGGGACTAACTACGAGCAGTACTTC

j_call: TRBJ2-3
d_call: TRBD1
v_call: TRBV27
clone_size: .
cdr3_aa: CASSPQGARTDTQYF
cdr3_nt: TGTGCCAGCAGTCCACAGGGGGCTAGGACAGATACGCAGTATTTT

j_call: TRBJ2-3
d_call: .
v_call: TRBV15
clone_size: .
cdr3_aa: CATSRPGGTDTQYF
cdr3_nt: TGTGCCACCAGCAGACCCGGGGGCACAGATACGCAGTATTTT

j_call: TRBJ2-7
d_call: TRBD2
v_call: TRBV5-6
clone_size: .
cdr3_aa: CASSLPYWERDAYEQYF
cdr3_nt: TGTGCCAGCAGCCTCCCGTATTGGGAGCGGGACGCCTACGAGCAGTACTTC

j_call: TRBJ1-2
d_call: TRBD1
v_call: TRBV10-3
clone_size: .
cdr3_aa: CAISPQGARGYTF
cdr3_nt: TGTGCCATCAGTCCTCAGGGGGCCCGTGGCTACACCTTC

j_call: TRBJ2-3
d_call: TRBD2
v_call: TRBV30
clone_size: few
cdr3_aa: CAWSTGREGLTDTQYF
cdr3_nt: TGTGCCTGGAGCACCGGGCGGGAGGGCCTAACAGATACGCAGTATTTT

j_call: TRBJ1-6
d_call: TRBD1
v_call: TRBV6-1
clone_size: few
cdr3_aa: CASSEGQGASPLHF
cdr3_nt: TGTGCCAGCAGTGAAGGGCAGGGGGCTTCACCCCTCCACTTT

j_call: TRBJ2-7
d_call: TRBD1
v_call: TRBV6-5
clone_size: .
cdr3_aa: CASSYWGQGNEQYF
cdr3_nt: TGTGCCAGCAGTTACTGGGGACAGGGAAACGAGCAGTACTTC

j_call: TRBJ2-1
d_call: TRBD1
v_call: TRBV7-2
clone_size: .
cdr3_aa: CASSLALGQGAFNEQFF
cdr3_nt: TGTGCCAGCAGCTTAGCGTTAGGACAGGGGGCTTTCAATGAGCAGTTCTTC

j_call: TRBJ1-1
d_call: .
v_call: TRBV28
clone_size: few
cdr3_aa: CASILTRETEAFF
cdr3_nt: TGTGCCAGCATTCTCACGCGGGAAACTGAAGCTTTCTTT

j_call: TRBJ2-7
d_call: .
v_call: TRBV6-5
clone_size: few
cdr3_aa: CASTRTGGGYEQYF
cdr3_nt: TGTGCCAGCACCCGAACGGGGGGCGGCTACGAGCAGTACTTC

j_call: TRBJ2-1
d_call: TRBD2
v_call: TRBV27
clone_size: .
cdr3_aa: CASSSGLAGPGNEQFF
cdr3_nt: TGTGCCAGCAGTTCCGGACTAGCGGGACCAGGTAATGAGCAGTTCTTC

j_call: TRBJ1-2
d_call: TRBD1
v_call: TRBV5-5
clone_size: few
cdr3_aa: CASSLAPRGQGYGYTF
cdr3_nt: TGTGCCAGCAGCTTGGCCCCGAGGGGGCAGGGCTATGGCTACACCTTC

j_call: TRBJ1-4
d_call: TRBD1
v_call: TRBV28
clone_size: .
cdr3_aa: CASSPQMTGFNEKLFF
cdr3_nt: TGTGCCAGCAGTCCGCAAATGACAGGGTTTAATGAAAAACTGTTTTTT

j_call: TRBJ2-2
d_call: TRBD2
v_call: TRBV2
clone_size: .
cdr3_aa: CASSETGGASSGRRTGELFF
cdr3_nt: TGTGCCAGCAGTGAAACCGGGGGCGCGTCTAGCGGGAGACGGACCGGGGAGCTGTTTTTT

j_call: TRBJ2-3
d_call: TRBD2
v_call: TRBV5-1
clone_size: few
cdr3_aa: CASSSGLAGGTPRTDTQYF
cdr3_nt: TGCGCCAGCAGCTCCGGGCTAGCGGGAGGGACCCCACGCACAGATACGCAGTATTTT

j_call: TRBJ1-5
d_call: .
v_call: TRBV2
clone_size: few
cdr3_aa: CASSGNNQPQHF
cdr3_nt: TGTGCCAGCAGTGGTAATAATCAGCCCCAGCATTTT

j_call: TRBJ2-1
d_call: .
v_call: TRBV5-1
clone_size: .
cdr3_aa: CASSLGGPEQFF
cdr3_nt: TGCGCCAGCAGCTTGGGAGGTCCCGAGCAGTTCTTC

j_call: TRBJ2-3
d_call: TRBD2
v_call: TRBV5-1
clone_size: .
cdr3_aa: CASSLFSGSRTDTQYF
cdr3_nt: TGCGCCAGCAGCTTGTTTAGCGGGAGTAGAACAGATACGCAGTATTTT

j_call: TRBJ1-2
d_call: .
v_call: TRBV30
clone_size: .
cdr3_aa: CAWSVSDYGYTF
cdr3_nt: TGTGCCTGGAGTGTCTCGGACTATGGCTACACCTTC

j_call: TRBJ1-2
d_call: TRBD1
v_call: TRBV7-6
clone_size: .
cdr3_aa: CASSLLTGGDGYTF
cdr3_nt: TGTGCCAGCAGCTTACTTACAGGGGGCGATGGCTACACCTTC

j_call: TRBJ2-1
d_call: .
v_call: TRBV10-3
clone_size: few
cdr3_aa: CAISDSDETNEQFF
cdr3_nt: TGTGCCATCAGTGATTCTGACGAGACTAATGAGCAGTTCTTC

j_call: TRBJ2-7
d_call: .
v_call: TRBV28
clone_size: .
cdr3_aa: CASSLYYEQYF
cdr3_nt: TGTGCCAGCAGCCTGTACTACGAGCAGTACTTC

j_call: TRBJ2-5
d_call: TRBD2
v_call: TRBV11-2
clone_size: few
cdr3_aa: CASSLTSGGAGTQYF
cdr3_nt: TGTGCCAGCAGCTTAACTAGCGGGGGGGCCGGGACCCAGTACTTC

j_call: TRBJ2-5
d_call: .
v_call: TRBV2
clone_size: few
cdr3_aa: CASSPGRAQETQYF
cdr3_nt: TGTGCCAGCAGCCCCGGCAGGGCCCAAGAGACCCAGTACTTC

j_call: TRBJ2-2
d_call: TRBD2
v_call: TRBV13
clone_size: .
cdr3_aa: CASSLARSSGSRTGELFF
cdr3_nt: TGTGCCAGCAGCTTAGCGCGGTCTAGCGGGAGTCGGACCGGGGAGCTGTTTTTT

j_call: TRBJ1-2
d_call: TRBD1
v_call: TRBV6-5
clone_size: .
cdr3_aa: CASSYSGTEGGYTF
cdr3_nt: TGTGCCAGCAGTTACTCGGGGACAGAAGGAGGCTACACCTTC

j_call: TRBJ2-7
d_call: .
v_call: TRBV15
clone_size: .
cdr3_aa: CATSRARDAGLTYEQYF
cdr3_nt: TGTGCCACCAGCAGAGCAAGAGACGCGGGGTTGACCTACGAGCAGTACTTC

j_call: TRBJ1-1
d_call: .
v_call: TRBV7-9
clone_size: few
cdr3_aa: CASSLQNTEAFF
cdr3_nt: TGTGCCAGCAGCTTACAGAACACTGAAGCTTTCTTT

j_call: TRBJ2-7
d_call: .
v_call: TRBV19
clone_size: .
cdr3_aa: CASSINHPRDEQYF
cdr3_nt: TGTGCCAGTAGTATAAATCACCCTCGGGACGAGCAGTACTTC

j_call: TRBJ1-1
d_call: .
v_call: TRBV7-3
clone_size: few
cdr3_aa: CASSLTVGALNTEAFF
cdr3_nt: TGTGCCAGCAGCTTAACCGTGGGGGCCCTGAACACTGAAGCTTTCTTT

j_call: TRBJ1-1
d_call: .
v_call: TRBV12-5
clone_size: few
cdr3_aa: CASGLYLMGLGGNTEAFF
cdr3_nt: TGTGCTAGTGGTTTGTACCTCATGGGGTTGGGGGGGAACACTGAAGCTTTCTTT

j_call: TRBJ1-1
d_call: .
v_call: TRBV19
clone_size: .
cdr3_aa: CASSHRVGTEAFF
cdr3_nt: TGTGCCAGTAGTCACAGGGTTGGGACTGAAGCTTTCTTT

j_call: TRBJ2-5
d_call: TRBD2
v_call: TRBV10-2
clone_size: few
cdr3_aa: CASTWTSGSWETQYF
cdr3_nt: TGCGCCAGCACCTGGACTAGCGGGAGCTGGGAGACCCAGTACTTC

j_call: TRBJ1-4
d_call: .
v_call: TRBV5-6
clone_size: .
cdr3_aa: CASSLRQAAEKLFF
cdr3_nt: TGTGCCAGCAGCTTGCGACAGGCGGCTGAAAAACTGTTTTTT